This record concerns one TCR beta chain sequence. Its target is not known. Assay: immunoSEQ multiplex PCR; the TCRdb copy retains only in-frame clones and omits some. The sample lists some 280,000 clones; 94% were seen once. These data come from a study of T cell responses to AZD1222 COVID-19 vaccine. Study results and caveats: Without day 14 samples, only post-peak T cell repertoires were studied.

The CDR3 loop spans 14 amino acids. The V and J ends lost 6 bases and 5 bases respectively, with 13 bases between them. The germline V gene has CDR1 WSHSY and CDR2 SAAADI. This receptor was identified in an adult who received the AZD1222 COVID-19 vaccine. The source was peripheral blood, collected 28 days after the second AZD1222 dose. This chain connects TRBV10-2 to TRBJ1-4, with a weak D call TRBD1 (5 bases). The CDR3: CASRPGRLNEKLFF. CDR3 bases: TGCGCCAGCAGGCCGGGACGGCTAAATGAAAAACTGTTTTTT.